A selection of T cell receptor beta chains follows, all from one sample in a study of T cell clonotyping in hematopoietic cell transplantation. Only in-frame clones appear in the TCRdb table, and some are missing; sequencing was by immunoSEQ multiplex PCR. The top ten hold roughly an eighth of the sample, which has approximately 11,000 clones, 80% to 95% seen once. Sequences were derived from peripheral blood mononuclear cells, sampled before stem cell transplant. These receptors all stem from a woman aged 40 to 55 with acute myeloid leukemia. Some clones in this sample may be carry-over from other donors' samples. CDR3s include the opening cysteine and the closing phenylalanine or tryptophan. A D gene is named only where the DNA matches it firmly. Clone size appears in some rows only: once, few, many, or a class for an expanded clone.

d_gene: .
v_gene: TRBV4-3
j_gene: TRBJ2-4
abundance: .
CDR3nt: TGCGCCAGCAGCCAAACCTCAGGGGGGGAAGCCAAAAACATTCAGTACTTC
CDR3aa: CASSQTSGGEAKNIQYF

d_gene: .
v_gene: TRBV30
j_gene: TRBJ1-5
abundance: .
CDR3nt: TGTGCCTATAAGAGGACAGAGGGTCGGAGCAATCAGCCCCAGCATTTT
CDR3aa: CAYKRTEGRSNQPQHF

d_gene: .
v_gene: TRBV2
j_gene: TRBJ2-7
abundance: .
CDR3nt: TGTGCCAGCAGTGATTTGAACAGGATTCACGAGCAGTACTTC
CDR3aa: CASSDLNRIHEQYF

d_gene: .
v_gene: TRBV7-9
j_gene: TRBJ2-6
abundance: .
CDR3nt: TGTGCCAGCAGGGACGCCTCTGGGGCCAACGTCCTGACTTTC
CDR3aa: CASRDASGANVLTF

d_gene: .
v_gene: TRBV19
j_gene: TRBJ1-3
abundance: .
CDR3nt: TGTGCCAGTAGTAGGCAGCTCTTCTCTGGAAACACCATATATTTT
CDR3aa: CASSRQLFSGNTIYF

d_gene: TRBD2
v_gene: TRBV14
j_gene: TRBJ2-5
abundance: .
CDR3nt: TGTGCCAGCAGCCGTTCCGGGACTAGCGGGAGGCAGTACCAAGAGACCCAGTACTTC
CDR3aa: CASSRSGTSGRQYQETQYF

d_gene: .
v_gene: TRBV29-1
j_gene: TRBJ1-4
abundance: .
CDR3nt: TGCAGCGTGAGCACCGGGCCCCTGGGGGAAAAACTGTTTTTT
CDR3aa: CSVSTGPLGEKLFF

d_gene: .
v_gene: TRBV6-5
j_gene: TRBJ2-3
abundance: .
CDR3nt: TGTGCCAGCAGTCCTGTGGGTTATCAAGCAGATACGCAGTATTTT
CDR3aa: CASSPVGYQADTQYF

d_gene: .
v_gene: TRBV7-8
j_gene: TRBJ2-7
abundance: .
CDR3nt: TGTGCCAGCAGACAGGGCTTGGACTCCCACGAGCAGTACTTC
CDR3aa: CASRQGLDSHEQYF

d_gene: .
v_gene: TRBV2
j_gene: TRBJ2-2
abundance: .
CDR3nt: TGTGCCAGCAGTGGGCGGCAGACCGGGGAGCTGTTTTTT
CDR3aa: CASSGRQTGELFF

d_gene: .
v_gene: TRBV9
j_gene: TRBJ2-4
abundance: once
CDR3nt: TGTGCCAGCAGCGTAGAATTCAGTCTGCGGCTAGCCAAAAACATTCAGTACTTC
CDR3aa: CASSVEFSLRLAKNIQYF

d_gene: .
v_gene: TRBV25-1
j_gene: TRBJ1-2
abundance: medium-sized
CDR3nt: TGTGCCAGCAGTTCAATCACGGTGGGGTATGGCTACACCTTC
CDR3aa: CASSSITVGYGYTF

d_gene: .
v_gene: TRBV5-4
j_gene: TRBJ2-3
abundance: .
CDR3nt: TGTGCCAGCAGCTTCTCCGCCCAAGGAGATACGCAGTATTTT
CDR3aa: CASSFSAQGDTQYF

d_gene: .
v_gene: TRBV28
j_gene: TRBJ1-2
abundance: .
CDR3nt: TGTGCCAGCACCCTACAGGGAGCACCTAGCTATGGCTACACCTTC
CDR3aa: CASTLQGAPSYGYTF

d_gene: .
v_gene: TRBV19
j_gene: TRBJ1-2
abundance: few
CDR3nt: TGTGCCAGTAGTCCCGATCGACAGTCGGGCGGCTACACCTTC
CDR3aa: CASSPDRQSGGYTF

d_gene: .
v_gene: TRBV30
j_gene: TRBJ2-2
abundance: .
CDR3nt: TGTGCCTGGAGTGGGGGGACCGGGGAGCTGTTTTTT
CDR3aa: CAWSGGTGELFF

d_gene: .
v_gene: TRBV25-1
j_gene: TRBJ2-7
abundance: .
CDR3nt: TGTGCCAGCAGTGAAGGTTTGGGCGGTGGATACTTC
CDR3aa: CASSEGLGGGYF

d_gene: .
v_gene: TRBV20-1
j_gene: TRBJ1-2
abundance: .
CDR3nt: TGCAGTGCCGCAGGGTACGGCTACACCTTC
CDR3aa: CSAAGYGYTF

d_gene: TRBD2
v_gene: TRBV4-1
j_gene: TRBJ2-2
abundance: .
CDR3nt: TGCGCCAGCAGCCAAGATAGGGACTACCCCGGGGAGCTGTTTTTT
CDR3aa: CASSQDRDYPGELFF

d_gene: TRBD2
v_gene: TRBV11-2
j_gene: TRBJ2-7
abundance: .
CDR3nt: TGTGCCAGCAGCTTAAGGGTGCCGGCTAGCGGGAGCCACGAGCAGTACTTC
CDR3aa: CASSLRVPASGSHEQYF

d_gene: TRBD1
v_gene: TRBV7-2
j_gene: TRBJ1-2
abundance: few
CDR3nt: TGTGCCAGCAGCTTAGGGGACAGGAACTACTATGGCTACACCTTC
CDR3aa: CASSLGDRNYYGYTF

d_gene: TRBD2
v_gene: TRBV5-4
j_gene: TRBJ2-7
abundance: .
CDR3nt: TGTGCCAGCAGCCGACCGACTAGCGGGACCTCCTACGAGCAGTACTTC
CDR3aa: CASSRPTSGTSYEQYF

d_gene: .
v_gene: TRBV5-1
j_gene: TRBJ2-6
abundance: .
CDR3nt: TGCGCCAGCAGCTTGGCAACCGGGGCCAACGTCCTGACTTTC
CDR3aa: CASSLATGANVLTF

d_gene: .
v_gene: TRBV19
j_gene: TRBJ1-3
abundance: .
CDR3nt: TGTGCCAGTCGACCAGGCTCCTCTGGAAACACCATATATTTT
CDR3aa: CASRPGSSGNTIYF

d_gene: .
v_gene: TRBV2
j_gene: TRBJ1-1
abundance: .
CDR3nt: TGTGCCAGCACGGGGGCGTTTATCATTGAAGCTTTCTTT
CDR3aa: CASTGAFIIEAFF

d_gene: .
v_gene: TRBV15
j_gene: TRBJ1-2
abundance: large
CDR3nt: TGTGCCACCAGCAGAGGGGAGGATGACTATGGCTACACCTTC
CDR3aa: CATSRGEDDYGYTF

d_gene: .
v_gene: TRBV27
j_gene: TRBJ1-4
abundance: .
CDR3nt: TGTGCCAGCAGCACGGACGGACCTAATGAAAAACTGTTTTTT
CDR3aa: CASSTDGPNEKLFF

d_gene: TRBD1
v_gene: TRBV10-3
j_gene: TRBJ2-7
abundance: .
CDR3nt: TGTGCCATCAGGGACAGGAGCTCCTACGAGCAGTACTTC
CDR3aa: CAIRDRSSYEQYF

d_gene: .
v_gene: TRBV10-2
j_gene: TRBJ1-5
abundance: .
CDR3nt: TGCGCCAGCAGTGAGGGAGGGGTAAACCAGCCCCAGCATTTT
CDR3aa: CASSEGGVNQPQHF

d_gene: .
v_gene: TRBV27
j_gene: TRBJ1-1
abundance: .
CDR3nt: TGTGCCAGCAGTTTATATGGACACACTGAAGCTTTCTTT
CDR3aa: CASSLYGHTEAFF

d_gene: .
v_gene: TRBV7-7
j_gene: TRBJ2-7
abundance: .
CDR3nt: TGTGCCAGCAGCTTGGGAACAGGCGTGGGTAAGGTGCAGTACTTC
CDR3aa: CASSLGTGVGKVQYF

d_gene: .
v_gene: TRBV4-1
j_gene: TRBJ2-2
abundance: .
CDR3nt: TGCGCCAGCAGCCAAGAGGAAAAGTACGACACCGGGGAGCTGTTTTTT
CDR3aa: CASSQEEKYDTGELFF

d_gene: TRBD1
v_gene: TRBV7-6
j_gene: TRBJ1-5
abundance: .
CDR3nt: TGTGCCAGCAGCAAAACAGGGGAGGTAGATCAGCCCCAGCATTTT
CDR3aa: CASSKTGEVDQPQHF

d_gene: .
v_gene: TRBV9
j_gene: TRBJ2-3
abundance: .
CDR3nt: TGTGCCAGCAGCGCTACCGGTGTAAGCACAGATACGCAGTATTTT
CDR3aa: CASSATGVSTDTQYF

d_gene: TRBD1
v_gene: TRBV9
j_gene: TRBJ1-2
abundance: .
CDR3nt: TGTGCCAGCAGCGCCCATTGGGACAGTCTTTATGGCTACACCTTC
CDR3aa: CASSAHWDSLYGYTF

d_gene: .
v_gene: TRBV19
j_gene: TRBJ2-7
abundance: .
CDR3nt: TGTGCCAGTAGTACAACGGACCAGACCTCCTACGAGCAGTACTTC
CDR3aa: CASSTTDQTSYEQYF

d_gene: .
v_gene: TRBV2
j_gene: TRBJ1-2
abundance: .
CDR3nt: TGTGCCAGCAGCGCGTCTCCGGGTCTGGGTGGCTACACCTTC
CDR3aa: CASSASPGLGGYTF

d_gene: .
v_gene: TRBV19
j_gene: TRBJ2-7
abundance: .
CDR3nt: TGTGCCAGTAGTAATAATGGACCCAGATGGGAGCAGTACTTC
CDR3aa: CASSNNGPRWEQYF

d_gene: .
v_gene: TRBV7-2
j_gene: TRBJ2-3
abundance: .
CDR3nt: TGTGCCAGCAGCTTAGGGAGTAGCGGCACAGATACGCAGTATTTT
CDR3aa: CASSLGSSGTDTQYF

d_gene: .
v_gene: TRBV5-6
j_gene: TRBJ1-1
abundance: .
CDR3nt: TGTGCCAGCAGCTTGGTCCCGGAGAACACTGAAGCTTTCTTT
CDR3aa: CASSLVPENTEAFF

d_gene: TRBD2
v_gene: TRBV5-4
j_gene: TRBJ2-5
abundance: .
CDR3nt: TGTGCCAGCAGTTCCGGACTAGCGGGACAGTACCAAGAGACCCAGTACTTC
CDR3aa: CASSSGLAGQYQETQYF

d_gene: .
v_gene: TRBV10-3
j_gene: TRBJ1-5
abundance: .
CDR3nt: TGTGCCATCAGTGAGTCGAACGGCAATCAGCCCCAGCATTTT
CDR3aa: CAISESNGNQPQHF

d_gene: .
v_gene: TRBV29-1
j_gene: TRBJ2-2
abundance: once
CDR3nt: TGCAGCGTTGAGGGGGGTACCGGGGAGCTGTTTTTT
CDR3aa: CSVEGGTGELFF

d_gene: .
v_gene: TRBV9
j_gene: TRBJ1-2
abundance: .
CDR3nt: TGTGCCAGCAGCGTAGTGGAGGGCAGGGGCTACACCTTC
CDR3aa: CASSVVEGRGYTF

d_gene: .
v_gene: TRBV19
j_gene: TRBJ2-5
abundance: .
CDR3nt: TGTGCCAGTACCAATAGTTCAGGGATGGAGACCCAGTACTTC
CDR3aa: CASTNSSGMETQYF

d_gene: TRBD2
v_gene: TRBV5-4
j_gene: TRBJ2-2
abundance: .
CDR3nt: TGTGCCAGCAGTTTGGGACTAGCGGGAACCACCGGGGAGCTGTTTTTT
CDR3aa: CASSLGLAGTTGELFF

d_gene: TRBD2
v_gene: TRBV5-6
j_gene: TRBJ2-7
abundance: .
CDR3nt: TGTGCCAGCAGCCTGCCCCAGGGAGGGCCCTACGAGCAGTACTTC
CDR3aa: CASSLPQGGPYEQYF

d_gene: TRBD1
v_gene: TRBV10-1
j_gene: TRBJ1-4
abundance: .
CDR3nt: TGCGCCAGCAGTGATGGGGGGACAGGGGACGAAAAACTGTTTTTT
CDR3aa: CASSDGGTGDEKLFF

d_gene: .
v_gene: TRBV15
j_gene: TRBJ1-5
abundance: .
CDR3nt: TGTGCCACCAGCAGAGATCGTCGTCAGGGAGGCAATCAGCCCCAGCATTTT
CDR3aa: CATSRDRRQGGNQPQHF

d_gene: .
v_gene: TRBV5-1
j_gene: TRBJ2-7
abundance: .
CDR3nt: TGCGCCAGCACCCCGGGACGGGCGGTTGACTACGAGCAGTACTTC
CDR3aa: CASTPGRAVDYEQYF

d_gene: .
v_gene: TRBV7-2
j_gene: TRBJ1-1
abundance: .
CDR3nt: TGTGCCAGCAGCCGGGCGATTGAAGCTTTCTTT
CDR3aa: CASSRAIEAFF

d_gene: .
v_gene: TRBV7-9
j_gene: TRBJ1-1
abundance: .
CDR3nt: TGTGCCAGCAGCTTTTCCACTGAAGCTTTCTTT
CDR3aa: CASSFSTEAFF

d_gene: TRBD2
v_gene: TRBV10-3
j_gene: TRBJ2-1
abundance: .
CDR3nt: TGTGCCATCAGTGAGACACTAGCGCGACACAATGAGCAGTTCTTC
CDR3aa: CAISETLARHNEQFF

d_gene: TRBD2
v_gene: TRBV5-4
j_gene: TRBJ2-2
abundance: .
CDR3nt: TGTGCCAGCTCCGTGACTAGCGGGAGACTTGCCCACACCGGGGAGCTGTTTTTT
CDR3aa: CASSVTSGRLAHTGELFF

d_gene: .
v_gene: TRBV7-9
j_gene: TRBJ2-1
abundance: .
CDR3nt: TGTGCCAGCAGCCAGAGCCAGGGCGGCAATGAGCAGTTCTTC
CDR3aa: CASSQSQGGNEQFF

d_gene: .
v_gene: TRBV5-6
j_gene: TRBJ1-5
abundance: .
CDR3nt: TGTGCCAGCAGCCGACACGGCGGGAGCAATCAGCCCCAGCATTTT
CDR3aa: CASSRHGGSNQPQHF

d_gene: TRBD1
v_gene: TRBV7-6
j_gene: TRBJ1-1
abundance: .
CDR3nt: TGTGCCAGCAGCCGCCAACAGGGGAGTGGCGAAGCTTTCTTT
CDR3aa: CASSRQQGSGEAFF

d_gene: TRBD2
v_gene: TRBV29-1
j_gene: TRBJ2-7
abundance: once
CDR3nt: TGCAGCGTTTTAGCACAGGGCGGGGGGAAAGAGCAGTACTTC
CDR3aa: CSVLAQGGGKEQYF

d_gene: .
v_gene: TRBV5-6
j_gene: TRBJ1-2
abundance: .
CDR3nt: TGTGCCAGCACCGAAACTGGGGCAAATGGCTACACCTTC
CDR3aa: CASTETGANGYTF

d_gene: TRBD1
v_gene: TRBV7-9
j_gene: TRBJ2-7
abundance: few
CDR3nt: TGTGCCAGCACTAAACTGGGACAGGGGGGCTACGAGCAGTACTTC
CDR3aa: CASTKLGQGGYEQYF